This paragraph covers one T cell receptor beta chain sequence. Original analysis: Estimation of nucleated cell counts was performed using reference gene primer amplification. Assay: immunoSEQ multiplex PCR; the TCRdb copy retains only in-frame clones and omits some. V and J calls and clone size are those listed in that table; D and trimming were worked out from the DNA. The data hold 200,000 to 250,000 clones, with over 60% observed a single time. The data stem from a study of blood T cell repertoires in COVID-19. About the research overall: The study drew acute and convalescent COVID-19 samples from the United States, Italy and Spain.

This CDR3 is 13 amino acids long. Germline V lookup: CDR1 KGHSH, CDR2 LQKENI. Deletions cut 6 bases from V and 7 bases from J, with 13 bases between. This sequence originates from a woman aged 65 to 85 with acute or convalescent COVID-19. This chain connects TRBV18 to TRBJ1-5; D may be TRBD1 (5 bases). The sequenced sample consisted of peripheral blood. The CDR3 region has the DNA TGTGCCAGCTCGACGGGGGAATTGCAGCCCCAGCATTTT. It encodes CASSTGELQPQHF.